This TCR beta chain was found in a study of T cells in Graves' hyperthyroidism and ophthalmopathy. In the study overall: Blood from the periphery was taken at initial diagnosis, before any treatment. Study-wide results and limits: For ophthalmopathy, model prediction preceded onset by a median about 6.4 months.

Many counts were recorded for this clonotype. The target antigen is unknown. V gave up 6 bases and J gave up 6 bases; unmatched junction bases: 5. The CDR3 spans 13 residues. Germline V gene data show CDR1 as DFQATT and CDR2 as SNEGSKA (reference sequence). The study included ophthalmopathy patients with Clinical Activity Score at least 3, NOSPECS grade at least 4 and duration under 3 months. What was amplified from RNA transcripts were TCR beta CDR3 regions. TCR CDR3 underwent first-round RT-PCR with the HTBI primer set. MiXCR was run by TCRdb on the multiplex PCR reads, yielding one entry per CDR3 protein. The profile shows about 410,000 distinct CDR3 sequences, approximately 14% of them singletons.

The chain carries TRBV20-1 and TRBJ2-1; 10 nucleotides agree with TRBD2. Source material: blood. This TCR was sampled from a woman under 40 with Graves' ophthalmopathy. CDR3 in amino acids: CSAERGGLNEQFF. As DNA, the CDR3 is TGCAGTGCCGAGCGGGGGGGCCTCAATGAGCAGTTCTTC.